These T cell receptor beta chains were read from a single sample in a study of blood T cell repertoires in COVID-19. The assay was immunoSEQ multiplex PCR, and TCRdb's table has in-frame clones only and misses some. The table has a few hundred thousand clones, roughly 80% seen once. Source material: peripheral blood. The receptors were gathered from a woman aged 80 or over with acute or convalescent COVID-19. Each CDR3 is given with its conserved first and last residue. D genes are given only for firm matches. Not every row has a clone size; where given, it reads once, few, many or a size class.

CASSQSQGAEGYTF | TGTGCCAGCTCGCAGTCACAGGGGGCGGAAGGCTACACCTTC | TRBV18 | TRBD1 | TRBJ1-2 | -
CASILTGIPSKEDYTF | TGTGCCAGCATCCTAACAGGGATACCTTCTAAGGAGGACTACACCTTC | TRBV7-8 | - | TRBJ1-2 | -
CASSPGQSSYNSPLHF | TGTGCCAGCAGCCCTGGACAAAGCTCCTATAATTCACCCCTCCACTTT | TRBV5-4 | - | TRBJ1-6 | once
CASTPTGHGYTF | TGTGCCAGCACCCCGACAGGGCATGGCTACACCTTC | TRBV6-2/TRBV6-3 | TRBD1 | TRBJ1-2 | -
CASSGGVPGNTIYF | TGTGCCAGCAGCGGGGGGGTCCCTGGAAACACCATATATTTT | TRBV9 | - | TRBJ1-3 | -
CSASAGTGPYNEQFF | TGCAGTGCTAGTGCCGGGACAGGGCCCTACAATGAGCAGTTCTTC | TRBV20-1 | TRBD1 | TRBJ2-1 | -
CASSVGANSPLHF | TGTGCCAGCAGCGTAGGTGCGAATTCACCCCTCCACTTT | TRBV9 | - | TRBJ1-6 | -
CASSLPGQAGQPQHF | TGTGCCAGCAGTTTGCCGGGACAGGCGGGACAGCCCCAGCATTTT | TRBV6-2/TRBV6-3 | TRBD1 | TRBJ1-5 | -
CASSQDSGYTF | TGTGCCAGCAGCCAAGACAGTGGCTACACCTTC | TRBV3-1/TRBV3-2 | - | TRBJ1-2 | -
CASRLQGASDTQYF | TGTGCCAGCAGATTACAGGGGGCCTCAGATACGCAGTATTTT | TRBV6-5 | TRBD1 | TRBJ2-3 | -
CSVGRTSAISYEQYF | TGCAGCGTCGGTCGGACTAGCGCCATTTCCTACGAGCAGTACTTC | TRBV29-1 | TRBD2 | TRBJ2-7 | -
CASSVEDLPDYEQYF | TGTGCCAGCAGCGTAGAAGACTTACCCGACTACGAGCAGTACTTC | TRBV9 | - | TRBJ2-7 | -
CASSDEVKGQPLHF | TGTGCCAGCAGTGATGAGGTTAAGGGACAACCCCTCCACTTT | TRBV6-1 | - | TRBJ1-6 | -
CASSLFNGATNEKLFF | TGTGCCAGCAGCCTATTCAACGGGGCAACTAATGAAAAACTGTTTTTT | TRBV3-1/TRBV3-2 | - | TRBJ1-4 | -
CASSLGQNEKLFF | TGCGCCAGCAGCTTGGGACAGAATGAAAAACTGTTTTTT | TRBV5-1 | - | TRBJ1-4 | -
CASSRQAQMYGYTF | TGTGCCAGCAGCAGGCAGGCTCAGATGTATGGCTACACCTTC | TRBV7-9 | - | TRBJ1-2 | -
CASSLKDRGNTEAFF | TGTGCCAGCAGCTTGAAGGACAGGGGGAACACTGAAGCTTTCTTT | TRBV5-4 | TRBD1 | TRBJ1-1 | -
CAISESKGEGTEAFF | TGTGCCATCAGTGAGTCAAAGGGGGAGGGCACTGAAGCTTTCTTT | TRBV10-3 | - | TRBJ1-1 | -
CASRLVSYVTENQVGQPQHF | TGTGCAAGTCGCTTAGTATCCTACGTCACAGAAAATCAGGTCGGTCAGCCCCAGCATTTT | TRBV12-2 | - | TRBJ1-5 | few